This TCR beta chain appears in the sequencing data of a study of T cells in Graves' hyperthyroidism and ophthalmopathy. Hyperthyroidism, newly diagnosed and lasting under 2 months, affected patients aged 18 to 65. Using approximately 10 ml of fresh peripheral blood, PBMCs were prepared. This clonotype has ten or more counts. Amplified regions were TCR beta CDR3 sequences from RNA transcripts. RT-PCR in the first round (using the HTBI primer set) targeted the TCR CDR3. One entry per CDR3 protein results from TCRdb running MiXCR on the multiplex PCR reads. Counted here are some 460,000 distinct CDR3 sequences, approximately 14% occurring once; the ten biggest clones make up around 14%. The CDR3 has 14 residues. Germline CDR1 SGHRS, CDR2 YFSETQ. The V segment lost 5 bases and the J segment 1 base; nucleotides outside the gene matches: 5.

V and J are TRBV5-1 and TRBJ1-1; 7 nucleotides align to TRBD1. Sequencing input: blood. The sequence came from a woman aged 18-29 years with Graves' hyperthyroidism. Here the CDR3 DNA reads TGCGCCAGCAGGAAGGGGGCCCAGAACACTGAAGCTTTCTTT. Translating it yields CASRKGAQNTEAFF.